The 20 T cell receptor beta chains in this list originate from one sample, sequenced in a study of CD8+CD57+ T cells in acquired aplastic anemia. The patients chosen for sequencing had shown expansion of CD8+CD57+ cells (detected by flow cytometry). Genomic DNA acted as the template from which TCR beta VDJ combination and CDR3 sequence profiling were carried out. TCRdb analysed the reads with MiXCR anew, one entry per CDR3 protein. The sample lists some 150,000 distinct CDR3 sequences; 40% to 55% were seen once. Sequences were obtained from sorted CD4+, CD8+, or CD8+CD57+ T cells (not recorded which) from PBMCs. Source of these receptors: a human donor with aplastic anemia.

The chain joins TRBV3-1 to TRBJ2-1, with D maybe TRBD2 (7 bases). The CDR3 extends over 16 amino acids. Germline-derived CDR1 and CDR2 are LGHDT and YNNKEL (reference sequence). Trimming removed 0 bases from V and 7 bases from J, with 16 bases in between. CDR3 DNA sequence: TGTGCCAGCAGCCAAGATTTGGGGGGGGGCGGGAATGAGCAGTTCTTC. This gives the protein CASSQDLGGGGNEQFF.

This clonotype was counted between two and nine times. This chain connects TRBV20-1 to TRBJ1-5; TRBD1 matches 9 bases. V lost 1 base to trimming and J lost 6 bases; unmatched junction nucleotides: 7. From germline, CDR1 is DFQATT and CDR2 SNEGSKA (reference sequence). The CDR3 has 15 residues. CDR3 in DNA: TGCAGTGCTAGAGGATGGACAGGGGATCGTCAGCCCCAGCATTTT. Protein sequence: CSARGWTGDRQPQHF.

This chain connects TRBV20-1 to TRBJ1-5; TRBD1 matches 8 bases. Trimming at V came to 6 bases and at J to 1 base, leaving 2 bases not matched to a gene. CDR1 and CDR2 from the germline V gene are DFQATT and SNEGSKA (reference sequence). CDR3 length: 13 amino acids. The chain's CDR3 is CSAYRGSNQPQHF. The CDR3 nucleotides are TGCAGTGCGTACAGGGGGAGCAATCAGCCCCAGCATTTT.

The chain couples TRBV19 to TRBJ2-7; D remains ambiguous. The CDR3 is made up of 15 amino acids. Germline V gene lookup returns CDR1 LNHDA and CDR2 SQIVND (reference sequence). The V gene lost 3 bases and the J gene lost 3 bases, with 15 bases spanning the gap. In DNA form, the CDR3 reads TGTGCCAGTAGTATCGGGTCAACAGCTATCTACGAGCAGTACTTC. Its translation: CASSIGSTAIYEQYF.

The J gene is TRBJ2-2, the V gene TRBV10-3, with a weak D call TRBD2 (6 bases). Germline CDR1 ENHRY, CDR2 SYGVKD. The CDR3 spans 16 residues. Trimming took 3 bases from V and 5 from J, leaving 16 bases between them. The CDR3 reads CAISEKGGGVTGELFF. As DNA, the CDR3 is TGTGCCATCAGTGAAAAGGGTGGAGGGGTTACCGGGGAGCTGTTTTTT.

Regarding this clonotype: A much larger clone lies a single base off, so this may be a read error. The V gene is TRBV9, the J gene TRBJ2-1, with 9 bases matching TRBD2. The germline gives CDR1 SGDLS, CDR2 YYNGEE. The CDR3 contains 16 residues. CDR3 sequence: CASSVDLAGAYSEQFF. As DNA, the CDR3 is TGTGCCAGCAGCGTAGACTTAGCGGGGGCCTACAGTGAGCAGTTCTTC.

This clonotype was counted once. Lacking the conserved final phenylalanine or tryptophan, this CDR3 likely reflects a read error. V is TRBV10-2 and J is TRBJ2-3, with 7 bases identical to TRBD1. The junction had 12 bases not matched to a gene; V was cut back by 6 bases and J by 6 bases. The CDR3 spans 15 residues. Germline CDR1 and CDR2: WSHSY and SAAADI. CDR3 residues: CASSATGQLTDTQYP. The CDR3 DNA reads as TGCGCCAGCAGCGCCACGGGACAGCTCACGGATACGCAGTATCCT.

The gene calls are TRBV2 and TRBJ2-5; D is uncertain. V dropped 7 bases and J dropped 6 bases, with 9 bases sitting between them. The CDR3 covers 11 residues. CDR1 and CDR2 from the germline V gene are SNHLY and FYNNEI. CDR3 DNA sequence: TGTGCCAGCACTCAAGAGCAGACCCAGTACTTC. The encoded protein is CASTQEQTQYF.

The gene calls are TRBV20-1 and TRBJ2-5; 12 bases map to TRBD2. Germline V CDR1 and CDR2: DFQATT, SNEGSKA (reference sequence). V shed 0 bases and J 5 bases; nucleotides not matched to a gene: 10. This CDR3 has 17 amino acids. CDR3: CSARDGLAGGAYETQYF. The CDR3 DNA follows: TGCAGTGCTAGAGATGGTCTAGCGGGGGGGGCGTATGAGACCCAGTACTTC.

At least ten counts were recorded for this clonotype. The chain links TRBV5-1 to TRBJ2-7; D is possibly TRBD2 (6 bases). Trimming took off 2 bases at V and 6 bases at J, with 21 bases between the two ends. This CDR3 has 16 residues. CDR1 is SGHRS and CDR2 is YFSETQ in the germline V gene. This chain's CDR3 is CASSLEVGGAGGEQYF. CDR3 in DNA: TGCGCCAGCAGCTTAGAGGTCGGTGGTGCCGGGGGCGAGCAGTACTTC.

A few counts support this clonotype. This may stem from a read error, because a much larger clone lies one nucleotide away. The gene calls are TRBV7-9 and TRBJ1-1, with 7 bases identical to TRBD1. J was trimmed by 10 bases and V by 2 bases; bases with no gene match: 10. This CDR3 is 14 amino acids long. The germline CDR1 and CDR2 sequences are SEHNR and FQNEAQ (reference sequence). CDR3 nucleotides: TGTGCCAGCAGCTTAACAACAGGGGATTCTGGAGCTTTCTTT. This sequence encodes CASSLTTGDSGAFF.

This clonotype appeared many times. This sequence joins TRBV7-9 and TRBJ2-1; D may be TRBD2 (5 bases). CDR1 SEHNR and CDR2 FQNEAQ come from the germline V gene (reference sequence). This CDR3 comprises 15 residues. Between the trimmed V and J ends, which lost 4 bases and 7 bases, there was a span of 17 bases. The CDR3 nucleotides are TGTGCCAGCAGCTCTATCCGTCAACTAGGGAATGAGCAGTTCTTC. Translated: CASSSIRQLGNEQFF.

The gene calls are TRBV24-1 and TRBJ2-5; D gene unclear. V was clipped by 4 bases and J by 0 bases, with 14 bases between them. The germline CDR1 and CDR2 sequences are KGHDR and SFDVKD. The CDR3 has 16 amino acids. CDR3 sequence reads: CATSDPDGPYQETQYF. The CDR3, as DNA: TGTGCCACCAGTGACCCCGACGGGCCCTACCAAGAGACCCAGTACTTC.

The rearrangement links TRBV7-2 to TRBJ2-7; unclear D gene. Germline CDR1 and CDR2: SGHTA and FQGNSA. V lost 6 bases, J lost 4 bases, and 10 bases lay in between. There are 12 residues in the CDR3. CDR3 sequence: CASRLLGYEQYF. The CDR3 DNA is TGTGCCAGCAGGCTCCTAGGTTACGAGCAGTACTTC. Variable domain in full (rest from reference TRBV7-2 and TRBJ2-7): GAGVSQSPSNKVTEKGKDVELRCDPISGHTALYWYRQSLGQGLEFLIYFQGNSAPDKSGLPSDRFSAERTGGSVSTLTIQRTQQEDSAVYLCASRLLGYEQYFGPGTRLTVT.

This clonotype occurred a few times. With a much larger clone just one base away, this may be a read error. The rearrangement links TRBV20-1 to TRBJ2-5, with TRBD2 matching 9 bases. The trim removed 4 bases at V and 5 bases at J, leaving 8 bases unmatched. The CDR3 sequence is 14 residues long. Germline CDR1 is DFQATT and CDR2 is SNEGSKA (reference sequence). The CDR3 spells CSATLGGGAETQYF. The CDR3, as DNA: TGCAGTGCTACCCTTGGCGGGGGGGCGGAGACCCAGTACTTC.

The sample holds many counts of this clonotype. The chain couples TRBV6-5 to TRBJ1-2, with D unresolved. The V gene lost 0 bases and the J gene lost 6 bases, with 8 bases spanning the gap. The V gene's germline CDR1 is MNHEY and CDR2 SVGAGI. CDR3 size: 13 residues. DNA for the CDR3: TGTGCCAGCAGTTACTCGGGGAGCGATGGCTACACCTTC. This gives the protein CASSYSGSDGYTF.

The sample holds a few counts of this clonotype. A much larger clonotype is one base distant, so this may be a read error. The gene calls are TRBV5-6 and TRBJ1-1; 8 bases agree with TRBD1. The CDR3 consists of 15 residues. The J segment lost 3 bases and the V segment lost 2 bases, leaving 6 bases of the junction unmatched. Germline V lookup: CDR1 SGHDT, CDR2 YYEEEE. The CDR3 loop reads CASSLAGTGYTEAFF. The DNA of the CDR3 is TGTGCCAGCAGCTTAGCCGGGACAGGATACACTGAAGCTTTCTTT.

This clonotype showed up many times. The CDR3 sequence is CASSPRGGGGPYNEQFF. For the CDR3, the DNA is TGCGCCAGCAGCCCTCGGGGCGGGGGGGGGCCTTACAATGAGCAGTTCTTC. The chain has TRBV4-1 and TRBJ2-1; 9 nucleotides align to TRBD2. V lost 4 bases to trimming and J lost 4 bases; unmatched junction nucleotides: 11. The CDR3 contains 17 residues. The germline CDR1 and CDR2 sequences are MGHRA and YSYEKL.

The CDR3 DNA reads TGCAGCGTTTTGGTCGGGGAGCTGTTTTTT. The encoded protein is CSVLVGELFF. V is TRBV29-1 and J is TRBJ2-2; D gene uncertain. Between the trimmed V and J ends, which lost 5 bases and 7 bases, there was a span of 5 bases. The CDR3 is 10 residues long. Germline assignment: CDR1 SQVTM and CDR2 ANQGSEA.

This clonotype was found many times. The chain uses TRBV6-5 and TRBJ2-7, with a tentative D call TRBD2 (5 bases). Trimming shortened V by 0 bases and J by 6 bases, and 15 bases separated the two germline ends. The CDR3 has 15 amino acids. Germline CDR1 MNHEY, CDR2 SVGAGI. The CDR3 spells CASSYSAGRSGEQYF. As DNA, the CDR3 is TGTGCCAGCAGTTACTCTGCGGGCAGATCCGGCGAGCAGTACTTC.